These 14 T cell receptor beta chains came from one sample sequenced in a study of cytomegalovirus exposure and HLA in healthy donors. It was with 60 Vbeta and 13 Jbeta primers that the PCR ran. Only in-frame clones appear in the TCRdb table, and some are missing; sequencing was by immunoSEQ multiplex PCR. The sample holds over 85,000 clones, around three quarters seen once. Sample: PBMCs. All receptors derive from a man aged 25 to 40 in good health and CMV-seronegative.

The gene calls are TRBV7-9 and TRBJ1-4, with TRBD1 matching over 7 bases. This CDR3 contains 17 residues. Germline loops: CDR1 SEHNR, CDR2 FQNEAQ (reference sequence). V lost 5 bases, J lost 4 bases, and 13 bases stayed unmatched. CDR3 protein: CASSQPTRQGSNEKLFF. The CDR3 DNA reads TGTGCCAGCAGCCAGCCGACTCGACAGGGAAGTAATGAAAAACTGTTTTTT.

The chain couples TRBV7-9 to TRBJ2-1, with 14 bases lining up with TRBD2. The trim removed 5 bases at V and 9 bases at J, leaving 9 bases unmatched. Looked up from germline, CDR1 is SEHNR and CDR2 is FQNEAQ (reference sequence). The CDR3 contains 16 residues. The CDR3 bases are TGTGCCAGCAGCCCTGGGACTAGCGGGAGCGGCGGTGAGCAGTTCTTC. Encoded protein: CASSPGTSGSGGEQFF.

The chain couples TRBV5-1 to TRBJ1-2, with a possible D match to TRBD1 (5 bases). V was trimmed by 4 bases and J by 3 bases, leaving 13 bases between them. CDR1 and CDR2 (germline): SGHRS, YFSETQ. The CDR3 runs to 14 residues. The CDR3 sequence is CASSMGLGDYGYTF. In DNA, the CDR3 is TGCGCCAGCAGCATGGGCTTAGGGGACTATGGCTACACCTTC.

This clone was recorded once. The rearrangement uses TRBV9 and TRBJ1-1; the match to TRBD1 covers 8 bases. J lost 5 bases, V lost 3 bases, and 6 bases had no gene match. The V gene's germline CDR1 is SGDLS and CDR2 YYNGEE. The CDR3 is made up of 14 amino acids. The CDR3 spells CASSAEQGGTEAFF. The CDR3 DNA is TGTGCCAGCAGCGCCGAACAGGGGGGGACTGAAGCTTTCTTT. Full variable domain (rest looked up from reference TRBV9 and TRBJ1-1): DSGVTQTPKHLITATGQRVTLRCSPRSGDLSVYWYQQSLDQGLQFLIQYYNGEERAKGNILERFSAQQFPDLHSELNLSSLELGDSALYFCASSAEQGGTEAFFGQGTRLTVV.

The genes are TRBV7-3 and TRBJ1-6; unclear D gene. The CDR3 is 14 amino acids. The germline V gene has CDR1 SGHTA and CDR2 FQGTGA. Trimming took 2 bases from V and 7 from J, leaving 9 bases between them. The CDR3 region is CASSLGQINSPLHF. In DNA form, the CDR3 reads TGTGCCAGCAGCTTAGGGCAGATCAATTCACCCCTCCACTTT.

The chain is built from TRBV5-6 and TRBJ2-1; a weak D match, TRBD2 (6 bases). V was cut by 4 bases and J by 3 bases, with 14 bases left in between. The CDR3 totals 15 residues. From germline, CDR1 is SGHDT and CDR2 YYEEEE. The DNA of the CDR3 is TGTGCCAGCAGCCCGGAGGGGAAAAACTACAATGAGCAGTTCTTC. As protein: CASSPEGKNYNEQFF. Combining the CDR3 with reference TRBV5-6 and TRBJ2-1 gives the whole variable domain DAGVTQSPTHLIKTRGQQVTLRCSPKSGHDTVSWYQQALGQGPQFIFQYYEEEERQRGNFPDRFSGHQFPNYSSELNVNALLLGDSALYLCASSPEGKNYNEQFFGPGTRLTVL.

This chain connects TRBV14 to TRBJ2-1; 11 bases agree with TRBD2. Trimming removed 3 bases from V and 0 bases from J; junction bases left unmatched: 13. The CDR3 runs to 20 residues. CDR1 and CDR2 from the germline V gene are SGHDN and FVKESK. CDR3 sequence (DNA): TGTGCCAGCAGCCACTTACCCGGGACTAGCGGAATTAGCTCCTACAATGAGCAGTTCTTC. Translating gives CASSHLPGTSGISSYNEQFF.

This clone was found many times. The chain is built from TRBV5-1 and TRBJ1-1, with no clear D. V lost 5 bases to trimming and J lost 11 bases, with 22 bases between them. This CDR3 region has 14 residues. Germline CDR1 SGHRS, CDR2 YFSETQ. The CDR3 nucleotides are TGCGCCAGCAGAAGTCCTCAGGACTACGGTGGGGCTTTCTTT. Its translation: CASRSPQDYGGAFF.

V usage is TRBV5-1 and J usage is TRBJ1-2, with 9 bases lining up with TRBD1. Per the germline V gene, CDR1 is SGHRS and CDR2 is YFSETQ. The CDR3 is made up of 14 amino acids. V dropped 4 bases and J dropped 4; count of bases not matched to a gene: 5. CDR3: CASSPGQGFYGYTF. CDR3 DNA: TGCGCCAGCAGCCCGGGACAGGGATTCTATGGCTACACCTTC.

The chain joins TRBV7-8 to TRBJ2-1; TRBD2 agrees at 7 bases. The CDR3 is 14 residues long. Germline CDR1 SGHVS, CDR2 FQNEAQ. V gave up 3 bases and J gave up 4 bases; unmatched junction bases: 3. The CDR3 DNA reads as TGTGCCAGCAGCTTGCTGGGGGGGTACAATGAGCAGTTCTTC. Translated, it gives CASSLLGGYNEQFF.

CDR3 loop: CASSLGTGVGTEAFF. The CDR3 bases are TGTGCCAGCAGCTTAGGGACAGGGGTCGGCACTGAAGCTTTCTTT. The chain employs TRBV11-3 and TRBJ1-1, with 9 bases aligning to TRBD1. The CDR3 is 15 amino acids. Germline-derived CDR1 and CDR2 are SGHNT and YENEEA. The junction had 4 bases not matched to a gene; V was cut back by 1 base and J by 4 bases.

CDR3 sequence (DNA): TGCGCCAGCAGCGCCCAGGGGCTCGGGAACACCGGGGAGCTGTTTTTT. Translating gives CASSAQGLGNTGELFF. J is TRBJ2-2 and V is TRBV4-1; D possibly corresponds to TRBD1 (6 bases). Germline V CDR1 and CDR2: MGHRA, YSYEKL. Between the trimmed V and J ends, which lost 5 bases and 1 base, there was a span of 14 bases. The CDR3 consists of 16 residues.

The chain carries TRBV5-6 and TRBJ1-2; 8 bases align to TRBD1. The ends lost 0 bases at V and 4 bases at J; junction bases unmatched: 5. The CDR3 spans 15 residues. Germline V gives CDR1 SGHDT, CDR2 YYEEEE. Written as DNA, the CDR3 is TGTGCCAGCAGCTTGGCGACAGGGGCGGGCTATGGCTACACCTTC. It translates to CASSLATGAGYGYTF.

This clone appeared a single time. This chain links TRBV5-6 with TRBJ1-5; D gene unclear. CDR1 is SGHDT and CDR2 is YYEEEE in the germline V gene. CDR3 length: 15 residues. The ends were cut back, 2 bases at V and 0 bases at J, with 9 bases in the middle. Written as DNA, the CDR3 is TGTGCCAGCAGCTTTGGAGGCTATAGCAATCAGCCCCAGCATTTT. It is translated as CASSFGGYSNQPQHF.